This entry describes one T cell receptor beta chain. The data derive from a study of T cells in Graves' hyperthyroidism and ophthalmopathy. What was amplified from RNA transcripts were TCR beta CDR3 regions. The HTBI set primed first-round TCR CDR3 RT-PCR. MiXCR, applied by TCRdb to the multiplex PCR reads, yields one record per CDR3 protein. The data hold about 290,000 distinct CDR3 sequences, with roughly 15% observed a single time. The receptor was isolated from a woman aged 45 to 65 with Graves' hyperthyroidism that later progressed to Graves' ophthalmopathy. The sequencing input was blood.

The CDR3 protein is CASSEEDSMNTEAFF. The CDR3 region has the DNA TGTGCCAGCAGCGAGGAGGACAGCATGAACACTGAAGCTTTCTTT. The genes are TRBV9 and TRBJ1-1; TRBD1 might be the D (6 bases). The CDR3 has 15 residues. Germline lookup yields CDR1 SGDLS and CDR2 YYNGEE. Trimming pared 3 bases from V and 0 bases from J, leaving 12 bases between.